The present TCR beta chain was sequenced within a study of T cell responses to AZD1222 COVID-19 vaccine. For the study at large: Researchers grouped second doses given at about 4 or about 12 weeks into one pool. Findings and limits, study-wide: The sample set comprised mostly white British donors with more females, and clonal diversity was possibly underestimated.

The CDR3 covers 13 residues. The germline V gene encodes CDR1 MNHEY and CDR2 SVGAGI. The V and J ends lost 6 bases and 3 bases respectively, with 11 bases between them. Notes on this clone: Its specificity is not known.

Data came from immunoSEQ multiplex PCR; TCRdb stores just in-frame clones and leaves some out. The sample lists roughly 160,000 clones, approximately 93% occurring once. This TCR derives from an adult in good health. The sample here was peripheral blood, taken on day 0 of AZD1222 vaccination. The genes are TRBV6-5 and TRBJ1-1; D uncertain. The CDR3 nucleotides are TGTGCCAGCAGCCTAAAAGGGCACACTGAAGCTTTCTTT. Amino acids: CASSLKGHTEAFF.